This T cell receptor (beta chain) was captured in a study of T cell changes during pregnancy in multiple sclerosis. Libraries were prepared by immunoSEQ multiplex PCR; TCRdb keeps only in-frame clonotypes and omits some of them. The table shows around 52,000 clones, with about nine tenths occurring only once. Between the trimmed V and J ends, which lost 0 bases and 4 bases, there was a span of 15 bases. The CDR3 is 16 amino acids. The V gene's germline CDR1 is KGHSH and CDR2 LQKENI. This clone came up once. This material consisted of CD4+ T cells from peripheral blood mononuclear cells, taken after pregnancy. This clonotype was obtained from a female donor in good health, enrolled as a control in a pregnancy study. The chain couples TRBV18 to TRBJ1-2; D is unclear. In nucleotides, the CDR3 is TGTGCCAGCTCACCACCGGGAGTGGGTACCAGCTATGGCTACACCTTC. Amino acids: CASSPPGVGTSYGYTF.